Listed here are 20 T cell receptor beta chains from one sample, sequenced in a study of cytomegalovirus exposure and HLA in healthy donors listed by TCRdb under 2017. Library prep was done by the immunoSEQ multiplex PCR assay. For the multiplex PCR, a mixture combining 60 forward primers for TCR Vbeta segments and 13 reverse primers for TCR Jbeta segments was used. The table was pulled from immuneACCESS by TCRdb, which kept in-frame rearrangements only. Such tables lose some clones; where checked, under half of the loss comes from unresolved V genes, and the rest has no known cause. The sample data list approximately 150,000 clones, and 75% of these were observed just once. The ten largest clones take up 3% to 3.5% of the sample. Sequenced: PBMCs. All receptors derive from a man aged 35 to 55 in good health and CMV-seronegative.

The gene calls are TRBV19 and TRBJ2-4; 8 nucleotides match TRBD1. The CDR3 loop spans 14 amino acids. CDR1 and CDR2 from the germline V gene are LNHDA and SQIVND (reference sequence). V shed 3 bases, J shed 4 bases, and the junction held 2 bases outside the gene matches. The CDR3 loop is CASSIRDRKNIQYF. The CDR3 DNA is TGTGCCAGTAGTATCCGGGACAGGAAAAACATTCAGTACTTC.

This clone showed up just a few times. J is TRBJ1-1 and V is TRBV10-1; TRBD1 matches at 7 bases. CDR1 is WNHNN, CDR2 SYGVQD, per germline (reference sequence). There are 18 residues in the CDR3. V was pared by 2 bases and J by 2 bases, with 14 bases of the junction left unmatched. The CDR3 DNA reads as TGCGCCAGCAGTGAGGGTAGTTCGGGGGACAGAGTCAACACTGAAGCTTTCTTT. It encodes CASSEGSSGDRVNTEAFF.

The rearrangement joins TRBV6-1 to TRBJ2-2; D unclear. Trimming removed 4 bases from V and 4 bases from J, with 7 bases in between. The CDR3 is made up of 13 amino acids. CDR1 and CDR2 (germline): MNHNS, SASEGT. CDR3 in amino acids: CASSASGTGELFF. The CDR3 DNA follows: TGTGCCAGCAGTGCCTCAGGCACCGGGGAGCTGTTTTTT.

This clone was seen only a few times. V and J are TRBV9 and TRBJ1-1; 7 bases are a match to TRBD1. Germline loops: CDR1 SGDLS, CDR2 YYNGEE. CDR3 length equals 13 residues. Trimming cost V 4 bases and J 5 bases; bases outside gene matches: 5. CDR3 sequence reads: CASSITGETEAFF. CDR3 DNA: TGTGCCAGCAGCATCACAGGGGAAACTGAAGCTTTCTTT.

In this sample, this clone turned up once. The chain joins TRBV12-5 to TRBJ2-7; TRBD1 agrees at 11 bases. The germline CDR1 and CDR2 sequences are LGHNT and FRNRAP. Trimming cost V 5 bases and J 5 bases; bases outside gene matches: 5. CDR3 size: 14 residues. CDR3 in DNA: TGTGCTAGTGGTGTGGGACAGGGGGTCGACGAGCAGTACTTC. It translates to CASGVGQGVDEQYF.

The gene calls are TRBV9 and TRBJ2-7, with D possibly TRBD1 on 5 matching bases. V lost 0 bases to trimming and J lost 2 bases, with 12 bases between them. The germline V gene encodes CDR1 SGDLS and CDR2 YYNGEE. CDR3 length: 15 residues. This CDR3 reads CASSVGAGSTYEQYF. The CDR3 nucleotides are TGTGCCAGCAGCGTAGGCGCAGGGTCAACCTACGAGCAGTACTTC.

The chain carries TRBV11-2 and TRBJ1-4; 11 nucleotides align to TRBD1. CDR1 SGHAT and CDR2 FQNNGV come from the germline V gene. V was clipped by 6 bases and J by 8 bases; unmatched bases: 8. The CDR3 consists of 15 residues. The CDR3 reads CASSITGTGGEKLFF. Here the CDR3 DNA reads TGTGCCAGCAGTATCACCGGGACAGGGGGGGAAAAACTGTTTTTT.

This chain links TRBV7-9 with TRBJ2-1; 9 nucleotides agree with TRBD2. Germline CDR1 reads SEHNR; CDR2 reads FQNEAQ (reference sequence). This CDR3 has 16 amino acids. Trimming removed 4 bases from V and 8 bases from J; junction bases left unmatched: 12. CDR3 bases: TGTGCCAGCAGCTGGGGGGACGGGCGGGGGGGGTATGAGCAGTTCTTC. The encoded protein is CASSWGDGRGGYEQFF.

The chain links TRBV2 to TRBJ2-1; D uncertain. Between the trimmed V and J ends, which lost 6 bases and 7 bases, there was a span of 7 bases. Germline V CDR1 and CDR2: SNHLY, FYNNEI. This CDR3 region has 11 residues. CDR3 coding DNA: TGTGCCAGCAGACGGTTGAATGAGCAGTTCTTC. Translated: CASRRLNEQFF.

The chain combines TRBV9 with TRBJ2-3; 8 nucleotides align to TRBD1. The germline CDR1 and CDR2 sequences are SGDLS and YYNGEE. The CDR3 is 15 residues long. With V trimmed by 3 bases and J by 1 base, 4 bases remained unmatched. The CDR3 nucleotides read TGTGCCAGCAGCGAGAGGGGACAGGGCACAGATACGCAGTATTTT. It encodes CASSERGQGTDTQYF.

The chain combines TRBV9 with TRBJ1-6, with D possibly TRBD1 on 5 matching bases. V was shortened by 0 bases and J by 2 bases, with 12 bases between the two germline ends. The CDR3 sequence is 17 residues long. Germline V gene lookup returns CDR1 SGDLS and CDR2 YYNGEE. CDR3 in amino acids: CASSVGQGRTYNSPLHF. The DNA for the CDR3 is TGTGCCAGCAGCGTAGGTCAGGGAAGGACCTATAATTCACCCCTCCACTTT.

V usage is TRBV28 and J usage is TRBJ1-2, with D unresolved. Germline V lookup: CDR1 MDHEN, CDR2 SYDVKM. V dropped 4 bases and J dropped 1 base, with 7 bases sitting between them. CDR3 length: 13 residues. The CDR3 is CASSSEYNYGYTF. The CDR3 nucleotides are TGTGCCAGCAGTTCGGAGTATAACTATGGCTACACCTTC.

The chain combines TRBV5-5 with TRBJ1-5; D not certain. The CDR3 length is 15 residues. V lost 2 bases, J lost 6 bases, and 15 bases lay in between. The germline gives CDR1 SGHKS, CDR2 YYEKEE (reference sequence). This chain's CDR3 is CASSFNDGIVQPQHF. DNA for the CDR3: TGTGCCAGCAGCTTCAACGACGGGATTGTTCAGCCCCAGCATTTT. The full variable domain, in which reference TRBV5-5 and TRBJ1-5 provide the parts outside the CDR3, is DAGVTQSPTHLIKTRGQQVTLRCSPISGHKSVSWYQQVLGQGPQFIFQYYEKEERGRGNFPDRFSARQFPNYSSELNVNALLLGDSALYLCASSFNDGIVQPQHFGDGTRLSIL.

This clone came up a few times. The chain is built from TRBV5-1 and TRBJ1-1; TRBD1 agrees at 7 bases. Trimming removed 0 bases from V and 3 bases from J; junction bases left unmatched: 11. Per the germline V gene, CDR1 is SGHRS and CDR2 is YFSETQ. The length of the CDR3 is 17 residues. CDR3 loop: CASSLATARQGYTEAFF. In DNA, the CDR3 is TGCGCCAGCAGCTTGGCCACGGCCAGACAGGGTTACACTGAAGCTTTCTTT.

The chain joins TRBV9 to TRBJ2-1; D is possibly TRBD2 (6 bases). Germline values: CDR1 SGDLS, CDR2 YYNGEE. V lost 0 bases and J lost 2, with 12 bases in between. The CDR3 is 16 amino acids. The CDR3: CASSVAEVAAYNEQFF. CDR3 coding DNA: TGTGCCAGCAGCGTAGCTGAGGTAGCGGCCTACAATGAGCAGTTCTTC.

The chain couples TRBV7-9 to TRBJ1-5; D is uncertain. Trimming shortened V by 1 base and J by 2 bases, and 6 bases separated the two germline ends. The germline V gene has CDR1 SEHNR and CDR2 FQNEAQ (reference sequence). CDR3 size: 14 residues. The CDR3: CASSLGPGNQPQHF. The CDR3 DNA reads as TGTGCCAGCAGCTTAGGGCCAGGCAATCAGCCCCAGCATTTT. The whole variable domain, remainder taken from reference TRBV7-9 and TRBJ1-5, is DTGVSQNPRHKITKRGQNVTFRCDPISEHNRLYWYRQTLGQGPEFLTYFQNEAQLEKSRLLSDRFSAERPKGSFSTLEIQRTEQGDSAMYLCASSLGPGNQPQHFGDGTRLSIL.

About this clone: Other DNA sequences within the sample encode an identical CDR3. The CDR3 is CASSPGQGYGYTF. CDR3 in DNA: TGTGCCAGCAGCCCAGGACAGGGCTATGGCTACACCTTC. The chain has TRBV7-2 and TRBJ1-2, with 8 bases matching TRBD1. Germline V gene lookup returns CDR1 SGHTA and CDR2 FQGNSA. This CDR3 spans 13 amino acids. J gave up 4 bases and V 5 bases, and 3 bases lay outside the gene matches. Combining the CDR3 with reference TRBV7-2 and TRBJ1-2 gives the whole variable domain GAGVSQSPSNKVTEKGKDVELRCDPISGHTALYWYRQSLGQGLEFLIYFQGNSAPDKSGLPSDRFSAERTGGSVSTLTIQRTQQEDSAVYLCASSPGQGYGYTFGSGTRLTVV.

This chain connects TRBV6-1 to TRBJ2-7; weak D call: TRBD2 (6 bases). CDR3 length equals 15 residues. CDR1 and CDR2 from the germline V gene are MNHNS and SASEGT. Trimming removed 1 base from V and 3 bases from J, with 13 bases in between. CDR3 in amino acids: CASSEGGDLDYEQYF. For the CDR3, the DNA is TGTGCCAGCAGTGAAGGGGGGGACCTGGACTACGAGCAGTACTTC.

This clone was recorded once. The CDR3 region has the DNA TGTGCCAGCAGCTCCGACGGAGGGAGGCATCTCGATGAGCAGTTCTTC. Translation: CASSSDGGRHLDEQFF. The rearrangement uses TRBV9 and TRBJ2-1; TRBD2 might be the D (6 bases). Trimming pared 4 bases from V and 8 bases from J, leaving 22 bases between. The germline V gene has CDR1 SGDLS and CDR2 YYNGEE. This CDR3 has 16 residues. Drawing the rest from reference TRBV9 and TRBJ2-1, the complete variable domain is DSGVTQTPKHLITATGQRVTLRCSPRSGDLSVYWYQQSLDQGLQFLIQYYNGEERAKGNILERFSAQQFPDLHSELNLSSLELGDSALYFCASSSDGGRHLDEQFFGPGTRLTVL.

V is TRBV5-1 and J is TRBJ1-1; D unresolved. The V end lost 3 bases, the J end lost 0 bases, and 9 bases lay between the germline ends. CDR3 length equals 14 residues. Per the germline V gene, CDR1 is SGHRS and CDR2 is YFSETQ. CDR3 nucleotide sequence: TGCGCCAGCAGCTCGTCCACATTGAACACTGAAGCTTTCTTT. Protein: CASSSSTLNTEAFF. Looking up the rest from reference TRBV5-1 and TRBJ1-1 gives the full variable domain: KAGVTQTPRYLIKTRGQQVTLSCSPISGHRSVSWYQQTPGQGLQFLFEYFSETQRNKGNFPGRFSGRQFSNSRSEMNVSTLELGDSALYLCASSSSTLNTEAFFGQGTRLTVV.